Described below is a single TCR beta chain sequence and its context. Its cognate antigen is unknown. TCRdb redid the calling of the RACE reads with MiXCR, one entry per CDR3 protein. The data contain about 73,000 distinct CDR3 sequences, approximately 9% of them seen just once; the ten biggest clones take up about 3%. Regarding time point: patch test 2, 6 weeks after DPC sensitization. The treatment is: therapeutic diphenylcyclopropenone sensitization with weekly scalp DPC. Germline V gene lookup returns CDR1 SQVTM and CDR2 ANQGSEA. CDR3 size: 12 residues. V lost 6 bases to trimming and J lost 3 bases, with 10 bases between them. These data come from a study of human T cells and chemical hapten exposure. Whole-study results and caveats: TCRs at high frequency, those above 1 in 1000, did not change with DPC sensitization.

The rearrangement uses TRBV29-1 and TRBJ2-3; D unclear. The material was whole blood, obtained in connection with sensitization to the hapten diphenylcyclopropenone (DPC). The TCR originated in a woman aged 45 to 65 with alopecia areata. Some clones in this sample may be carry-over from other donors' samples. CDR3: CSVRAATDTQYF. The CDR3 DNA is TGCAGCGTCCGGGCCGCGACAGATACGCAGTATTTT.